This record looks at one T cell receptor (beta chain) sequence and its context. This entry is derived from a study of blood T cell repertoires in COVID-19. Study summary: Acute and convalescent COVID-19 specimens originated in the United States, Italy and Spain. The analysed material was cDNA or gDNA that came from T cells, B-cell-depleted T cells, or PBMCs.

Original handling: Quantification of nucleated cells was approximated via reference gene primer amplification. Repertoires were generated with immunoSEQ multiplex PCR, while TCRdb's copy carries only in-frame clones and drops some. V and J calls and clone size follow that table, whereas D and trimming were derived from the DNA. The sample records a few hundred thousand clones, around 87% being singletons. The length of the CDR3 is 14 residues. The germline CDR1 and CDR2 sequences are LGHDT and YNNKEL (reference sequence). The V end was cut by 7 bases, the J end by 4 bases, with 16 bases between. The J gene is TRBJ1-1, the V gene TRBV3-1 (or the pseudogene TRBV3-2); perhaps TRBD1 as D (5 bases). Source material: peripheral blood. The origin of this receptor is a woman in her fifties or sixties with acute or convalescent COVID-19. CDR3 nucleotides: TGTGCCAGCACCCGGGCGGGGGGTGGCACTGAAGCTTTCTTT. The encoded protein is CASTRAGGGTEAFF.